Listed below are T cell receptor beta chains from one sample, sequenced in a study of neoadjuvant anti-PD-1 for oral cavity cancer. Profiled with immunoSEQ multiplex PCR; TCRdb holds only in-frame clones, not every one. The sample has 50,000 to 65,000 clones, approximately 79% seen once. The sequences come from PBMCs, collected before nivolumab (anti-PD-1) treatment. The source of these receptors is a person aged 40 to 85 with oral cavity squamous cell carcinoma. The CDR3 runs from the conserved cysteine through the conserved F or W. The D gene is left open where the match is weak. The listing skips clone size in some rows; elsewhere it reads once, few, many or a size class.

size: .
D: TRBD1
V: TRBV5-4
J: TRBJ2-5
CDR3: CASSEDRGWEETQYF
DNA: TGTGCCAGCAGCGAGGACAGGGGATGGGAAGAGACCCAGTACTTC

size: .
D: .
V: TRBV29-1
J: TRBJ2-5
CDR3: CSVVSGETQYF
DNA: TGCAGCGTTGTTAGCGGAGAGACCCAGTACTTC

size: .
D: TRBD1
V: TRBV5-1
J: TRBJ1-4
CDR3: CASSLGTGGNEKLFF
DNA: TGCGCCAGCAGCCTAGGGACAGGTGGCAATGAAAAACTGTTTTTT

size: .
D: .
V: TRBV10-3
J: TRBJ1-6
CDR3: CAISARDVSEGSPLHF
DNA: TGTGCCATCAGTGCACGGGACGTTTCCGAAGGTTCACCCCTCCACTTT

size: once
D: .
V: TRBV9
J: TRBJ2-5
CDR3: CASSARTGGETQYF
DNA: TGTGCCAGCAGCGCGAGGACGGGTGGGGAGACCCAGTACTTC

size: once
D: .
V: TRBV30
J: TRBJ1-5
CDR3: CAWGSNSNQPQHF
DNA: TGTGCCTGGGGTTCTAATAGCAATCAGCCCCAGCATTTT

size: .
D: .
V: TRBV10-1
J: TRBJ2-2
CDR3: CASSDGGPIPTGELFF
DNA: TGCGCCAGCAGTGATGGGGGGCCGATTCCTACCGGGGAGCTGTTTTTT

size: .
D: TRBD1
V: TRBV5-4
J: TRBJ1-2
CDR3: CASSSPGQGNYGYTF
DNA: TGTGCCAGCAGCTCCCCGGGACAGGGGAACTATGGCTACACCTTC

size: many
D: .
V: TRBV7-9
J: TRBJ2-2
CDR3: CASSSRTPFNTGELFF
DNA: TGTGCCAGCAGCTCGCGGACACCTTTTAACACCGGGGAGCTGTTTTTT

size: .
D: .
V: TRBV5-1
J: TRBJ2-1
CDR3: CASSLDPGTYNEQFF
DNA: TGCGCCAGCAGCTTGGACCCAGGGACCTACAATGAGCAGTTCTTC

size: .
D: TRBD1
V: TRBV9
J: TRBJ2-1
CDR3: CASSTGVSYNEQFF
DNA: TGTGCCAGCAGCACAGGGGTCTCCTACAATGAGCAGTTCTTC

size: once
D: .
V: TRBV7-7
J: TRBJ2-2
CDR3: CASSLSVAGELFF
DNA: TGTGCCAGCAGCTTATCAGTGGCCGGGGAGCTGTTTTTT

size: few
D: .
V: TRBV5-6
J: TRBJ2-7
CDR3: CASSPWGGGTYEQYF
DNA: TGTGCCAGCAGCCCTTGGGGAGGGGGCACTTACGAGCAGTACTTC

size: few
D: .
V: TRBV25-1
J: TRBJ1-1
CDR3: CASSDPFGDLNTEAFF
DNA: TGTGCCAGCAGTGACCCCTTTGGGGACCTGAACACTGAAGCTTTCTTT

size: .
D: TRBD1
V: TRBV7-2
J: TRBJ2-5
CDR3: CASSPGQGEYQETQYF
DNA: TGTGCCAGCAGCCCCGGACAGGGAGAGTACCAAGAGACCCAGTACTTC

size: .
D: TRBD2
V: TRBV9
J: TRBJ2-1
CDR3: CASSVASGGPYNEQFF
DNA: TGTGCCAGCAGCGTAGCTAGCGGGGGGCCCTACAATGAGCAGTTCTTC

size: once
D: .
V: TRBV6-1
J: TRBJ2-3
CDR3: CASSNEGDTQYF
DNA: TGTGCCAGCTCTAACGAGGGAGATACGCAGTATTTT

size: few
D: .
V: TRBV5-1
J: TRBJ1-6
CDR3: CASSLDGNSPLHF
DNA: TGCGCCAGCAGCTTGGACGGGAATTCACCCCTCCACTTT

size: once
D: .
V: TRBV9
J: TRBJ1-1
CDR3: CASSGLMGRVTYDEAFF
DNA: TGTGCCAGCAGCGGGTTAATGGGGCGCGTAACTTATGATGAAGCTTTCTTT

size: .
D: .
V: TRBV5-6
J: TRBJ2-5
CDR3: CASSIQIKETQYF
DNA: TGTGCCAGCAGCATTCAAATAAAAGAGACCCAGTACTTC

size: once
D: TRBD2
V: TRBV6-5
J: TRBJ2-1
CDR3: CASSYGGLAAYNEQFF
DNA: TGTGCCAGCAGTTACGGGGGACTAGCGGCGTACAATGAGCAGTTCTTC

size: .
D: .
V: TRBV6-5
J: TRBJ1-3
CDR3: CASGSRGAGNTIYF
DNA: TGTGCCAGTGGATCGAGGGGAGCTGGAAACACCATATATTTT

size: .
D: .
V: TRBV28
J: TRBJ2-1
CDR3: CASSLTVSSYNEQFF
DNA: TGTGCCAGCAGTCTGACAGTCAGCTCCTACAATGAGCAGTTCTTC

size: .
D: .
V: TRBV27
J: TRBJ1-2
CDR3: CASSLDPGANYGYTF
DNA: TGTGCCAGCAGTTTAGATCCAGGGGCTAACTATGGCTACACCTTC

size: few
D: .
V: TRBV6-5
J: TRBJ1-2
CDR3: CASSPDTYGYTF
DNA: TGTGCCAGCAGCCCCGACACCTATGGCTACACCTTC

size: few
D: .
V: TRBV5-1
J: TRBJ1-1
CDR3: CASSLSPGDTEAFF
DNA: TGCGCCAGCAGCTTGTCCCCGGGGGACACTGAAGCTTTCTTT

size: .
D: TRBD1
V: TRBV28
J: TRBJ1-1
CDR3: CASSLDGTGTGEAFF
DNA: TGTGCCAGCAGTTTAGATGGGACAGGGACGGGTGAAGCTTTCTTT

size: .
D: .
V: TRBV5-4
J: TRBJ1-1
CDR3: CASSLQGNTEAFF
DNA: TGTGCCAGCAGCCTACAGGGGAACACTGAAGCTTTCTTT

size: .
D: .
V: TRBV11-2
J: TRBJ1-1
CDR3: CASSQWGGNTEAFF
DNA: TGTGCCAGCAGCCAGTGGGGAGGTAACACTGAAGCTTTCTTT

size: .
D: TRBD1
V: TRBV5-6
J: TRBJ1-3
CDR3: CASSTTGGGNTIYF
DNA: TGTGCCAGCAGCACAACAGGGGGAGGAAACACCATATATTTT

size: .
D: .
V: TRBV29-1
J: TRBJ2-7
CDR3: CSVESVSYEQYF
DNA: TGCAGCGTTGAGAGCGTCTCCTACGAGCAGTACTTC

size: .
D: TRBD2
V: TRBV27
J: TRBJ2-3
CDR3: CASSLALTTSGSTDTQYF
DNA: TGTGCCAGCAGTTTAGCCCTCACGACTAGCGGGAGCACAGATACGCAGTATTTT

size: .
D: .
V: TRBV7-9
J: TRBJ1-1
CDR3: CASSFGQQNTEAFF
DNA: TGTGCCAGCAGCTTTGGACAGCAGAACACTGAAGCTTTCTTT

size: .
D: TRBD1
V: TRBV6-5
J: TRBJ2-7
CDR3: CASRDRGRYEQYF
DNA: TGTGCCAGCAGGGACAGGGGCCGCTACGAGCAGTACTTC

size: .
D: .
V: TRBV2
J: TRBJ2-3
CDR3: CASSGGIDTQYF
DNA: TGTGCCAGCAGTGGAGGGATAGATACGCAGTATTTT

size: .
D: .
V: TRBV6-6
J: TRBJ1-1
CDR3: CASRVGAEAFF
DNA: TGTGCCAGCAGAGTCGGAGCTGAAGCTTTCTTT

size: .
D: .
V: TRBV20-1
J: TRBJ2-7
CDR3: CSAGEATEQYF
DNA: TGCAGTGCCGGCGAAGCTACAGAGCAGTACTTC

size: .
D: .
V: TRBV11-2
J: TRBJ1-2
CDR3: CASSLEGVPYGYTF
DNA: TGTGCCAGCAGCTTAGAGGGAGTCCCCTATGGCTACACCTTC

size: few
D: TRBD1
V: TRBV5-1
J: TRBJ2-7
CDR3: CASSFITGGSYEQYF
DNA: TGCGCCAGCAGCTTTATTACAGGGGGCTCCTACGAGCAGTACTTC

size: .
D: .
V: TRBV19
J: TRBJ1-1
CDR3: CASSINDRRTARHEAFF
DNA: TGTGCCAGTAGTATTAACGATCGCCGGACAGCCAGACATGAAGCTTTCTTT

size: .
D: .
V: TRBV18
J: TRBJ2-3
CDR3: CASSLAPWPDTQYF
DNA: TGTGCCAGCTCCCTAGCTCCCTGGCCAGATACGCAGTATTTT

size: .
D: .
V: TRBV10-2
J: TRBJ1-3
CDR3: CASGLGGTGNTIYF
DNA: TGCGCCAGCGGTCTAGGGGGGACTGGAAACACCATATATTTT

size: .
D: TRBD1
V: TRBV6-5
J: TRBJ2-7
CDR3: CASTRGQGTSYEQYF
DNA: TGTGCCAGCACCCGTGGACAGGGAACCTCCTACGAGCAGTACTTC

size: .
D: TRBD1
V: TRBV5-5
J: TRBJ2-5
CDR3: CASSLTTGQETQYF
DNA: TGTGCCAGCAGCTTGACGACAGGGCAAGAGACCCAGTACTTC

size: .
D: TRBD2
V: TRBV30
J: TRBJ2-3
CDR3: CAWSYLGAGGSTDTQYF
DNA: TGTGCCTGGAGTTACCTCGGGGCCGGGGGGAGCACAGATACGCAGTATTTT

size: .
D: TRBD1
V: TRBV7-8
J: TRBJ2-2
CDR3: CASSPRDRTTGELFF
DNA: TGTGCCAGCAGCCCCCGGGACAGAACCACCGGGGAGCTGTTTTTT

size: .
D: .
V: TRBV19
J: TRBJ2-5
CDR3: CASRSGGQTQYF
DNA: TGTGCCAGTCGCTCGGGGGGCCAGACCCAGTACTTC

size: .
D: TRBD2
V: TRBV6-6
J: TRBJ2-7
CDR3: CASRTSGRYEQYF
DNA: TGTGCCAGCAGGACTAGCGGGAGGTACGAGCAGTACTTC

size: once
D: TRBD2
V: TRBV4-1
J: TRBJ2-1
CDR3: CASSQDFRGSGGPSSYNEQFF
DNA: TGCGCCAGCAGCCAAGATTTCCGCGGTAGCGGGGGCCCCTCCTCCTACAATGAGCAGTTCTTC

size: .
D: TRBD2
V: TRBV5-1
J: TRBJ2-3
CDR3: CASSGAGPSTDTQYF
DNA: TGCGCCAGCAGCGGAGCGGGGCCTAGCACAGATACGCAGTATTTT

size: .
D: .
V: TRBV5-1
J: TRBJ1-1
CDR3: CASSLASQERAEAFF
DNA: TGCGCCAGCAGCTTGGCCTCACAGGAGAGGGCTGAAGCTTTCTTT

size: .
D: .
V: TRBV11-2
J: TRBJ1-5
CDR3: CASSLGRGDQPQHF
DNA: TGTGCCAGCAGCTTAGGCAGGGGCGATCAGCCCCAGCATTTT

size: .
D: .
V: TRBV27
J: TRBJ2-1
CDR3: CASSLKTHLDNEQFF
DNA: TGTGCCAGCAGTTTAAAGACCCACCTAGACAATGAGCAGTTCTTC

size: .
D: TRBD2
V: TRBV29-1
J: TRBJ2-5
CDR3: CSVRSGAQETQYF
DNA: TGCAGCGTTCGTAGCGGGGCCCAAGAGACCCAGTACTTC

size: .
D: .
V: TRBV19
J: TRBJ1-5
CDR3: CASSRLRAGSNQPQHF
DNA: TGTGCCAGTAGTCGTCTCAGGGCGGGAAGCAATCAGCCCCAGCATTTT